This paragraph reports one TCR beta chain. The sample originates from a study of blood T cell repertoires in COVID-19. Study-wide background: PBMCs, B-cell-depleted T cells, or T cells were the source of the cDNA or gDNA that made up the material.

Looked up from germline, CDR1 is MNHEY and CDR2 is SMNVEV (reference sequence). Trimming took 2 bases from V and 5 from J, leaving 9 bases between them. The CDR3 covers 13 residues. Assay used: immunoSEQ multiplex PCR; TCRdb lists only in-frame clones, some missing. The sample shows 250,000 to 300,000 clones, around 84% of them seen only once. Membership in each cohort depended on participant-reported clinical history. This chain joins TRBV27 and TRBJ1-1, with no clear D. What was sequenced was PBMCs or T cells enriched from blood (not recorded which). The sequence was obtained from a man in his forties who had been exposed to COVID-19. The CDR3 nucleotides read TGTGCCAGCAGTTTAGGCCGTCAGACTGAAGCTTTCTTT. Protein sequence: CASSLGRQTEAFF.